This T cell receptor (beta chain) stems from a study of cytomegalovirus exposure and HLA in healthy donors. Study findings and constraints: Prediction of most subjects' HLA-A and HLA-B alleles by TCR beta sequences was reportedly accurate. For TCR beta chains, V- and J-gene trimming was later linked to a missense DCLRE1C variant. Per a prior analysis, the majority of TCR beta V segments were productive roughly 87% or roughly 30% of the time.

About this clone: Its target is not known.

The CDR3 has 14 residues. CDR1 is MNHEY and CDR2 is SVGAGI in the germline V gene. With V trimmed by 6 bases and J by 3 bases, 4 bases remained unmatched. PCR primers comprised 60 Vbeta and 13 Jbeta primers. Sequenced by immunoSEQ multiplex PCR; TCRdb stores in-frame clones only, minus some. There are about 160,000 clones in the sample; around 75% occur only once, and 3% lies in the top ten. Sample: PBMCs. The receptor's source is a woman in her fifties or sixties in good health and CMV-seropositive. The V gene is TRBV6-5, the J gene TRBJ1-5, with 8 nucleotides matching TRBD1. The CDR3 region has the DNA TGTGCCAGCAGCAGACAGGGGTCCAATCAGCCCCAGCATTTT. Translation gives CASSRQGSNQPQHF.